A single sample is the source of the 19 T cell receptor beta chains below, sequenced in a study of beta chain features in type 1 diabetes. Expressed TCRB transcripts were sequenced after all isolated RNA was converted to cDNA. Libraries were prepared by immunoSEQ multiplex PCR; TCRdb keeps only in-frame clonotypes and omits some of them. This sample has fewer than 900,000 clones, with roughly a sixth found just once. Sequenced sample: naive CD4+ T cells from blood. The origin of the receptors is a young woman in good health.

The chain combines TRBV15 with TRBJ2-5; tentatively, D is TRBD1 (7 bases). With 0 bases removed from V and 5 bases from J, the gap between germline ends came to 13 bases. CDR3 size: 15 residues. Germline V gives CDR1 LNHNV, CDR2 YYDKDF (reference sequence). The CDR3, as DNA: TGTGCCACCAGCAGAGATGGAGGGGGCCGGGAGACCCAGTACTTC. Translating it yields CATSRDGGGRETQYF.

The gene calls are TRBV19 and TRBJ2-1, with D hard to call. The CDR3 consists of 15 residues. Trimming took 5 bases from V and 0 from J, leaving 11 bases between them. CDR1 and CDR2 (germline): LNHDA, SQIVND (reference sequence). CDR3 region: CASSARLASYNEQFF. The CDR3 DNA is TGTGCCAGTAGTGCCCGGTTAGCCTCCTACAATGAGCAGTTCTTC.

This clone was seen a few times. The CDR3 DNA is TGTGCCAGCCGTTGGGTCGCCGGGGAGCTGTTTTTT. Residues: CASRWVAGELFF. The gene calls are TRBV28 and TRBJ2-2, with no clear D. From germline, CDR1 is MDHEN and CDR2 SYDVKM. The CDR3 loop spans 12 amino acids. With 8 bases removed from V and 6 bases from J, the gap between germline ends came to 10 bases.

The genes are TRBV28 and TRBJ2-1; the D is unclear. V lost 6 bases, J lost 5 bases, and 5 bases lay in between. The CDR3 covers 11 residues. In germline, CDR1 is MDHEN, CDR2 SYDVKM. The CDR3, as DNA: TGTGCCAGCAGCTGGAACAATGAGCAGTTCTTC. This sequence encodes CASSWNNEQFF.

The V gene is TRBV7-2, the J gene TRBJ2-7; TRBD2 matches 10 bases. The CDR3 is 14 residues long. With V trimmed by 7 bases and J by 4 bases, 7 bases remained unmatched. Germline CDR1 and CDR2: SGHTA and FQGNSA. The chain's CDR3 is CASTPSGSFYEQYF. CDR3 nucleotide sequence: TGTGCCAGCACCCCTAGCGGGAGTTTTTACGAGCAGTACTTC. Together with reference TRBV7-2 and TRBJ2-7, the CDR3 gives the full variable domain: GAGVSQSPSNKVTEKGKDVELRCDPISGHTALYWYRQSLGQGLEFLIYFQGNSAPDKSGLPSDRFSAERTGGSVSTLTIQRTQQEDSAVYLCASTPSGSFYEQYFGPGTRLTVT.

Only a few counts were recorded for this clone. An end of the junction does not agree with germline; a read error may underlie this. This chain connects TRBV11-2 to TRBJ2-7; perhaps TRBD1 as D (5 bases). Germline CDR1 reads SGHAT; CDR2 reads FQNNGV. This CDR3 has 12 residues. For the CDR3, the DNA is TGTGCCAGCAGCTTAGTTTGGACCTCCAGGGCCTTC. Amino acids: CASSLVWTSRAF.

The chain combines TRBV4-2 with TRBJ1-5; D unresolved. Germline V lookup: CDR1 LGHNA, CDR2 YNFKEQ. Trimming removed 4 bases from V and 0 bases from J, with 16 bases in between. CDR3 length equals 17 residues. The CDR3 coding sequence is TGTGCCAGCAGCCTAAGAGACTACAGAAATAGCAATCAGCCCCAGCATTTT. Amino acid sequence: CASSLRDYRNSNQPQHF.

The DNA for the CDR3 is TGTGCCAGCAGTTACCGGCTCGACCGACCAGAGCAGTTCTTC. Amino acids: CASSYRLDRPEQFF. The rearrangement uses TRBV6-6 and TRBJ2-1; unclear D gene. CDR3 length equals 14 residues. The germline gives CDR1 MNHNY, CDR2 SVGAGI (reference sequence). V was cut by 2 bases and J by 10 bases, with 15 bases left in between.

This clone was observed a few times. The chain couples TRBV6-5 to TRBJ2-3; perhaps TRBD1 as D (6 bases). Germline CDR1 and CDR2: MNHEY and SVGAGI. Trimming took off 0 bases at V and 3 bases at J, with 7 bases between the two ends. The CDR3 contains 14 residues. CDR3 residues: CASSYSQGTDTQYF. In nucleotides, the CDR3 is TGTGCCAGCAGTTACTCCCAGGGGACAGATACGCAGTATTTT.

In its sample, this clone was seen a few times. Other DNA sequences in this specimen translate into the identical CDR3. This chain connects TRBV9 to TRBJ2-2; D uncertain. Germline assignment: CDR1 SGDLS and CDR2 YYNGEE. This CDR3 has 14 residues. The V gene lost 0 bases and the J gene lost 2 bases, with 5 bases spanning the gap. CDR3 bases: TGTGCCAGCAGCGTAGTAGGTAACACCGGGGAGCTGTTTTTT. This translates into CASSVVGNTGELFF.

Remarks on this clone: One junction end disagrees with the germline gene, perhaps due to a read error. CDR3 region: CAISEQGLEAFF. For the CDR3, the DNA is TGTGCCATCAGTGAACAGGGCCTTGAAGCTTTCTTT. The chain carries TRBV6-5 and TRBJ1-1, with D tentatively TRBD1 (6 bases). There are 12 residues in the CDR3. Germline CDR1 reads MNHEY; CDR2 reads SVGAGI.

The CDR3 coding sequence is TGCAGCGCCCAGAGCGGCGGCGGGGGTGGCGAAAAACTGTTTTTT. Translation gives CSAQSGGGGGEKLFF. This chain uses TRBV29-1 with TRBJ1-4; weak D call: TRBD1 (5 bases). The CDR3 runs 15 residues. Germline V gives CDR1 SQVTM, CDR2 ANQGSEA. The V end was cut by 7 bases, the J end by 8 bases, with 23 bases between.

The gene calls are TRBV28 and TRBJ2-5; D not resolved. The CDR3 consists of 11 residues. The ends were cut back, 5 bases at V and 5 bases at J, with 6 bases in the middle. The V gene's germline CDR1 is MDHEN and CDR2 SYDVKM. The CDR3 loop reads CASSTRETQYF. The CDR3 DNA is TGTGCCAGCAGTACCAGGGAGACCCAGTACTTC. Full variable domain (remainder filled in from reference TRBV28 and TRBJ2-5): DVKVTQSSRYLVKRTGEKVFLECVQDMDHENMFWYRQDPGLGLRLIYFSYDVKMKEKGDIPEGYSVSREKKERFSLILESASTNQTSMYLCASSTRETQYFGPGTRLLVL.

This clone was seen a handful of times. The chain carries TRBV10-3 and TRBJ1-2; 9 bases match TRBD1. V trimming: 10 bases; J trimming: 6 bases; junction bases outside the gene matches: 12. The CDR3 has 14 amino acids. Germline values: CDR1 ENHRY, CDR2 SYGVKD. The CDR3 sequence: CATVPGQGTNGYTF. In DNA, the CDR3 is TGTGCCACCGTACCGGGACAGGGAACAAATGGCTACACCTTC.

This clone was seen only a few times. The chain carries TRBV18 and TRBJ2-3; D gene uncertain. The CDR3 extends over 17 amino acids. The ends were cut back, 8 bases at V and 3 bases at J, with 24 bases in the middle. Germline-derived CDR1 and CDR2 are KGHSH and LQKENI. CDR3 protein: CASRVVGRGRYTDTQYF. The CDR3 bases are TGTGCCAGCCGAGTGGTCGGGCGTGGCAGATATACAGATACGCAGTATTTT.

The chain joins TRBV5-1 to TRBJ2-7, with D possibly being TRBD2 (5 bases). The CDR3 extends over 14 amino acids. From germline, CDR1 is SGHRS and CDR2 YFSETQ. Trimming took 5 bases from V and 3 from J, leaving 15 bases between them. The CDR3 DNA follows: TGCGCCAGCAGACCTAATAGCGTGATCTACGAGCAGTACTTC. This sequence encodes CASRPNSVIYEQYF.

This clone has only one observation. J is TRBJ2-1 and V is TRBV25-1, with a possible D match to TRBD2 (6 bases). Germline lookup yields CDR1 MGHDK and CDR2 SYGVNS. V was clipped by 3 bases and J by 6 bases, with 12 bases between them. The CDR3 extends over 14 amino acids. The CDR3 loop is CASSDWNGSNEQFF. The CDR3 nucleotides read TGTGCCAGCAGTGATTGGAACGGGAGCAATGAGCAGTTCTTC.

This sequence joins TRBV6-6 and TRBJ2-7; possible D gene TRBD2, 6 bases. This CDR3 is built from 14 residues. The germline V and J ends were trimmed by 4 bases and 6 bases, with 16 bases remaining between them. The germline gives CDR1 MNHNY, CDR2 SVGAGI (reference sequence). CDR3 in DNA: TGTGCCAGCAGTTCACCGGGACTGGCCTCCGAGCAGTACTTC. It yields the protein CASSSPGLASEQYF.

The V call is TRBV5-1, the J call TRBJ1-2, with 10 bases fitting TRBD1. This CDR3 contains 17 residues. Germline-derived CDR1 and CDR2 are SGHRS and YFSETQ. Germline trimming cut 4 bases from V and 8 bases from J; bases unmatched to any gene: 17. In DNA, the CDR3 is TGCGCCAGCAGCGCGAATACCGACAGGGGGCCGTACGGAGGCTACACCTTC. Its protein product is CASSANTDRGPYGGYTF.